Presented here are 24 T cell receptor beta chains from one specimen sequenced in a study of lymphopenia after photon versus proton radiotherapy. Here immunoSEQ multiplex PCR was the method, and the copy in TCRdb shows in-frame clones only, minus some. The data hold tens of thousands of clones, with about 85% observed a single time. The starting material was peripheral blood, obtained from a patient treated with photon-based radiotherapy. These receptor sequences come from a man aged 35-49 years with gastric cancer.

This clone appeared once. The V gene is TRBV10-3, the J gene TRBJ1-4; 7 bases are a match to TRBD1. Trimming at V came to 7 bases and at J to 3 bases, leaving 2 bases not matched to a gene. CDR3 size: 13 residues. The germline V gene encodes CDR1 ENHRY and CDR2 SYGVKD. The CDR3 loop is CAIKGAANEKLFF. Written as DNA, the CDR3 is TGTGCCATCAAGGGGGCCGCTAATGAAAAACTGTTTTTT.

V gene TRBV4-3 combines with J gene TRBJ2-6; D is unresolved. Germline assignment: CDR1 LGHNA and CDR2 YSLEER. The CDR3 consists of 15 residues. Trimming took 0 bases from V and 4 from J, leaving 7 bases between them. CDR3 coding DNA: TGCGCCAGCAGCCAAGAGGCAGTCGGGGCCAACGTCCTGACTTTC. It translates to CASSQEAVGANVLTF.

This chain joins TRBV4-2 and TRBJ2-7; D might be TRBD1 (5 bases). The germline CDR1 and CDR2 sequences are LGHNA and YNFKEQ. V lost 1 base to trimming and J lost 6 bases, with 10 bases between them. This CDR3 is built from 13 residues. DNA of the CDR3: TGTGCCAGCAGCCAAGGCAGCCAGGGCGAGCAGTACTTC. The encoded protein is CASSQGSQGEQYF.

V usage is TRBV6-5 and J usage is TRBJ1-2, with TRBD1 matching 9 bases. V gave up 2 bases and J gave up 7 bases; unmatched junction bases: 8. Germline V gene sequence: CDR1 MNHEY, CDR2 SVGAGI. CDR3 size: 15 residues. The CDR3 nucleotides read TGTGCCAGCAGTTACGGCCGGGACAGGGTCGCTGGCTACACCTTC. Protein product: CASSYGRDRVAGYTF.

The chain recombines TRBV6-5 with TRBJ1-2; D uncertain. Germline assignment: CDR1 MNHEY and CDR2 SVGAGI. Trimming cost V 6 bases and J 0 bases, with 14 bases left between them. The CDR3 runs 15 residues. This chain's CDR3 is CASRHPRRPNYGYTF. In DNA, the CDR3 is TGTGCCAGCAGACACCCCCGGCGTCCTAACTATGGCTACACCTTC.

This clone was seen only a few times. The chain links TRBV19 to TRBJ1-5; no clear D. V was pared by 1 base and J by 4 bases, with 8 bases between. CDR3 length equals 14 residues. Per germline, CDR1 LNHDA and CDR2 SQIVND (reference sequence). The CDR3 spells CASSIVAGNQPQHF. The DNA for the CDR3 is TGTGCCAGTAGTATAGTGGCAGGTAATCAGCCCCAGCATTTT.

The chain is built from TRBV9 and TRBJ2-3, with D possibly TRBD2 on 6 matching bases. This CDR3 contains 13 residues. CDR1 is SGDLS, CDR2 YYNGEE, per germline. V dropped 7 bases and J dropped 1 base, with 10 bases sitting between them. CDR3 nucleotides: TGTGCCAGCGGGTCGGGGGGCACAGATACGCAGTATTTT. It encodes CASGSGGTDTQYF. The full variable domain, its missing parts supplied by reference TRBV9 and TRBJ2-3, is DSGVTQTPKHLITATGQRVTLRCSPRSGDLSVYWYQQSLDQGLQFLIQYYNGEERAKGNILERFSAQQFPDLHSELNLSSLELGDSALYFCASGSGGTDTQYFGPGTRLTVL.

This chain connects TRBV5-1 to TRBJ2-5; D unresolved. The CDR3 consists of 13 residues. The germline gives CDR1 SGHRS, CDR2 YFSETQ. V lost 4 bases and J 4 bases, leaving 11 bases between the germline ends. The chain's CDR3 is CASSPTFRETQYF. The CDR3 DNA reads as TGCGCCAGCAGCCCGACTTTCCGAGAGACCCAGTACTTC.

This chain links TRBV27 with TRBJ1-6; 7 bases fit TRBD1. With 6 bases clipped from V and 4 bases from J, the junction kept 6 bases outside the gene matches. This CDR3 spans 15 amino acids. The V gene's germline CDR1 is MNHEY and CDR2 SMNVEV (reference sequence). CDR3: CASSRGTVYNSPLHF. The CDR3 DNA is TGTGCCAGCAGCCGAGGGACAGTGTATAATTCACCCCTCCACTTT.

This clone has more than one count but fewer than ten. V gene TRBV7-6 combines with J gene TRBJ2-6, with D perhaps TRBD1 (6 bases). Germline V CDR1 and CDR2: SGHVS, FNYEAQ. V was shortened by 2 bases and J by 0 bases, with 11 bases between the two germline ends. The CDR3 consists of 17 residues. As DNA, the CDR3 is TGTGCCAGCAGCTTAAGGGGGATCAGCTCTGGGGCCAACGTCCTGACTTTC. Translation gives CASSLRGISSGANVLTF.

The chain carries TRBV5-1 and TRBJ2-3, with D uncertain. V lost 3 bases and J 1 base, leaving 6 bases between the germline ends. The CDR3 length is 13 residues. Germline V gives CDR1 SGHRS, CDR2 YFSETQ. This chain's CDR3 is CASSSGGTDTQYF. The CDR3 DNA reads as TGCGCCAGCAGCTCTGGGGGCACAGATACGCAGTATTTT.

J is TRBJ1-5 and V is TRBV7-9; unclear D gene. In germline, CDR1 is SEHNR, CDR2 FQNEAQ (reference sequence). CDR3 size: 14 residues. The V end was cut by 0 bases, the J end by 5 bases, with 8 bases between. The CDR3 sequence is CASSLAGRDQPQHF. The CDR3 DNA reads TGTGCCAGCAGCTTAGCCGGTAGGGATCAGCCCCAGCATTTT.

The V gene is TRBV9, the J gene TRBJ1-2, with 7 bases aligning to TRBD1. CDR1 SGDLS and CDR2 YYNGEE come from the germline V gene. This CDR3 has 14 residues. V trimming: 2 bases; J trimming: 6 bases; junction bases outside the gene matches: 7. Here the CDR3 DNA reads TGTGCCAGCAGCGTTCAAACAGGGGAGGATGGCTACACCTTC. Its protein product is CASSVQTGEDGYTF.

In DNA form, the CDR3 reads TGCGCCAGCAGCCCCGGAAGCGGGGGGGGCTACAATGAGCAGTTCTTC. Its translation: CASSPGSGGGYNEQFF. The V and J genes are TRBV5-1 and TRBJ2-1, with TRBD2 matching over 10 bases. CDR3 length: 16 residues. V gave up 4 bases and J gave up 3 bases; unmatched junction bases: 7. Per germline, CDR1 SGHRS and CDR2 YFSETQ.

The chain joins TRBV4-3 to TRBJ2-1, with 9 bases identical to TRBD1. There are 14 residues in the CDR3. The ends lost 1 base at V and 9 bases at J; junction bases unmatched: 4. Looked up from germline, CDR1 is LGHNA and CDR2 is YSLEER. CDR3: CASSQVGQGSEQFF. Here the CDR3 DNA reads TGCGCCAGCAGCCAAGTTGGACAGGGGAGTGAGCAGTTCTTC.

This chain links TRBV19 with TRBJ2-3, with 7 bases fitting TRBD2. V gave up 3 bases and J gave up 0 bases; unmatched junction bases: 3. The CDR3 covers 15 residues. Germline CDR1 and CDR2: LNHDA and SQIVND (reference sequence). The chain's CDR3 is CASSIGRSSTDTQYF. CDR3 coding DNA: TGTGCCAGTAGTATCGGGAGGAGTAGCACAGATACGCAGTATTTT.

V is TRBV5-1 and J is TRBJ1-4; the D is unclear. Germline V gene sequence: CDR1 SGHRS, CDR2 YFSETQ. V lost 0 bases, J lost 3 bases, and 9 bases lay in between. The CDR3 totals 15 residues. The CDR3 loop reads CASSLGGSPNEKLFF. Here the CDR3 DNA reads TGCGCCAGCAGCTTGGGTGGTTCGCCTAATGAAAAACTGTTTTTT.

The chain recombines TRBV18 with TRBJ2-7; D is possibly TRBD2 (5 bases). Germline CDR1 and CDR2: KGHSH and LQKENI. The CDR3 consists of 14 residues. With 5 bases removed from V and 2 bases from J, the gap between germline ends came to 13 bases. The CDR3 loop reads CASSLLASTYEQYF. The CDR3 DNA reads TGTGCCAGCTCATTGCTAGCTTCAACCTACGAGCAGTACTTC. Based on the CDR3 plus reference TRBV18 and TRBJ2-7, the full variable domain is NAGVMQNPRHLVRRRGQEARLRCSPMKGHSHVYWYRQLPEEGLKFMVYLQKENIIDESGMPKERFSAEFPKEGPSILRIQQVVRGDSAAYFCASSLLASTYEQYFGPGTRLTVT.

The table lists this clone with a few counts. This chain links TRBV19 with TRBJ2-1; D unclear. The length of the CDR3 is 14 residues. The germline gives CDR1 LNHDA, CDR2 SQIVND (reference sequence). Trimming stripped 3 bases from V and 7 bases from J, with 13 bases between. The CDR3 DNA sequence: TGTGCCAGTAGTATTATGGCTAGTGCGAATGAGCAGTTCTTC. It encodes CASSIMASANEQFF.

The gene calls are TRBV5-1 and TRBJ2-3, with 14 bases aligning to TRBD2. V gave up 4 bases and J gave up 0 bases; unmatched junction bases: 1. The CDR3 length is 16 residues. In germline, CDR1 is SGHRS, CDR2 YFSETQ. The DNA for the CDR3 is TGCGCCAGCAGCCGGACTAGCGGGAGGAGCACAGATACGCAGTATTTT. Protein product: CASSRTSGRSTDTQYF.

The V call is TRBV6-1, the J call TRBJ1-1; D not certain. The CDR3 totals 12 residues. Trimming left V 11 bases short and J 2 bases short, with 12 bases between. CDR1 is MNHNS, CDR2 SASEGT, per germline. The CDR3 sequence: CAEGTHNTEAFF. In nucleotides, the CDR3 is TGTGCCGAGGGAACACATAACACTGAAGCTTTCTTT.

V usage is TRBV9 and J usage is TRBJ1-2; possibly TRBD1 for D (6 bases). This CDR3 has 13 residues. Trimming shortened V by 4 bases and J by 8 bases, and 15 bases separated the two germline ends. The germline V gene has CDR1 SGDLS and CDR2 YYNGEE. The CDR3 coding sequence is TGTGCCAGCAGCTACGTAGGAAGGGGGGGCTACACCTTC. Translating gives CASSYVGRGGYTF.

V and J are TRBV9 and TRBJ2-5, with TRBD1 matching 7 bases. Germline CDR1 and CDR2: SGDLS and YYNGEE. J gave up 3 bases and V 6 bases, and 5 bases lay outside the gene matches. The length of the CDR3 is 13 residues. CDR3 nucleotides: TGTGCCAGCACGTCCGGGACAGAAGAGACCCAGTACTTC. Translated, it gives CASTSGTEETQYF.

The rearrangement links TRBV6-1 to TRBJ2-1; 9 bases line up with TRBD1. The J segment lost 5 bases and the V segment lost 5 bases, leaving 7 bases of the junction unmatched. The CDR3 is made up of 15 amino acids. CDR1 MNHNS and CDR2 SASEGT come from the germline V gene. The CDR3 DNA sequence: TGTGCCAGCAGTCCCGGACAGGGGAGGGACAATGAGCAGTTCTTC. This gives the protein CASSPGQGRDNEQFF.